One sample yielded the 9 T cell receptor beta chains listed below, sequenced in a study of shared clonotypes between healthy human individuals. The method was immunoSEQ multiplex PCR; TCRdb's version includes in-frame clones alone and lacks a portion of them. The data contain some 1.5 million clones, 96% of them singletons. The specimen was naive CD4+ T cells sorted from blood. As for subset: CD45RA+ positively selected. All receptors derive from a man aged 25-45 years in good health.

The chain uses TRBV7-8 and TRBJ2-7; D ambiguous. V was trimmed by 6 bases and J by 5 bases, leaving 14 bases between them. CDR1 and CDR2 (germline): SGHVS, FQNEAQ. The CDR3 totals 13 residues. In DNA, the CDR3 is TGTGCCAGCAGTGGCGAAACAAGGAACGAGCAGTACTTC. It specifies CASSGETRNEQYF.

About this clone: Other DNA variants within this sample encode the same CDR3. This chain links TRBV9 with TRBJ2-1; D call uncertain. The CDR3 consists of 11 residues. Per the germline V gene, CDR1 is SGDLS and CDR2 is YYNGEE. V was shortened by 0 bases and J by 8 bases, with 3 bases between the two germline ends. Here the CDR3 reads CASSVEDEQFF. CDR3 nucleotides: TGTGCCAGCAGCGTAGAAGATGAGCAGTTCTTC.

The chain carries TRBV5-6 and TRBJ2-5; 7 nucleotides match TRBD1. V shed 1 base and J 1 base; nucleotides not matched to a gene: 4. Germline V gene lookup returns CDR1 SGHDT and CDR2 YYEEEE. The CDR3 has 15 residues. CDR3 DNA sequence: TGTGCCAGCAGCTTGCAGACAGGGACCCAAGAGACCCAGTACTTC. This translates into CASSLQTGTQETQYF.

On this clone itself: This sample also contains other DNA sequences that code for the same CDR3. The chain uses TRBV5-1 and TRBJ2-1; maybe TRBD2 (5 bases). The ends were cut back, 0 bases at V and 6 bases at J, with 7 bases in the middle. The CDR3 is 13 residues long. CDR1 and CDR2 (germline): SGHRS, YFSETQ. CDR3 DNA sequence: TGCGCCAGCAGCTTGGGAAGCGGCAATGAGCAGTTCTTC. The encoded protein is CASSLGSGNEQFF.

The rearrangement joins TRBV28 to TRBJ2-7, with TRBD1 matching over 10 bases. The CDR3 spans 15 residues. Germline loops: CDR1 MDHEN, CDR2 SYDVKM. J lost 7 bases, V lost 6 bases, and 12 bases had no gene match. The CDR3 DNA is TGTGCCAGCAGCTTGCCGGGACAGGGGCCTTGGGAGCAGTACTTC. Translated, it gives CASSLPGQGPWEQYF.

V and J are TRBV6-5 and TRBJ2-2; a weak D match, TRBD1 (6 bases). V was shortened by 8 bases and J by 4 bases, with 11 bases between the two germline ends. Germline CDR1 and CDR2: MNHEY and SVGAGI. CDR3 length equals 13 residues. The CDR3, as DNA: TGTGCCAGCTGCAGGGGAGTCACCGGGGAGCTGTTTTTT. It yields the protein CASCRGVTGELFF.

For the CDR3, the DNA is TGTGCCAGCAGCTATAAGACAGGGGCCTATGGGAAACTGTTTTTT. It codes for CASSYKTGAYGKLFF. The chain is built from TRBV5-6 and TRBJ1-4; 8 bases are shared with TRBD1. The junction had 12 bases not matched to a gene; V was cut back by 3 bases and J by 11 bases. This CDR3 has 15 residues. Germline V gene lookup returns CDR1 SGHDT and CDR2 YYEEEE.

This chain connects TRBV5-1 to TRBJ2-1, with a possible D match to TRBD2 (5 bases). The CDR3 covers 16 residues. Germline values: CDR1 SGHRS, CDR2 YFSETQ. Trimming removed 3 bases from V and 2 bases from J, with 15 bases in between. For the CDR3, the DNA is TGCGCCAGCAGCTCACCGAGGGCTCCGGCCTACAATGAGCAGTTCTTC. It translates to CASSSPRAPAYNEQFF.

This clone was recorded only once. V gene TRBV14 combines with J gene TRBJ2-5; 8 bases line up with TRBD2. CDR3 length equals 15 residues. J gave up 9 bases and V 0 bases, and 9 bases lay outside the gene matches. Looked up from germline, CDR1 is SGHDN and CDR2 is FVKESK. The CDR3 DNA sequence: TGTGCCAGCAGCCAAGATTGGGCGGGAGGTGCAGCCCAGTACTTC. Translating gives CASSQDWAGGAAQYF.